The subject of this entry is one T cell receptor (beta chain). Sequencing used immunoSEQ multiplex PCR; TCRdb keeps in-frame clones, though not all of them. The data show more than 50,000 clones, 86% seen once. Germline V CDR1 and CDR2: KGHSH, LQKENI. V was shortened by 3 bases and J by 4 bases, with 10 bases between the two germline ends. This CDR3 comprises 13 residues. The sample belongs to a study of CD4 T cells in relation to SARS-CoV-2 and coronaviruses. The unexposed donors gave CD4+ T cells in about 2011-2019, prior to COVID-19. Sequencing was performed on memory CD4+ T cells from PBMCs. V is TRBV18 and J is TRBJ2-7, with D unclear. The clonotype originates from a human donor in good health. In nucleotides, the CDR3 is TGTGCCAGCTCACCTGGGTCAAATTACGAGCAGTACTTC. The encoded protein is CASSPGSNYEQYF.